This record covers a single T cell receptor (beta chain). The sort gate was single viable CD3+CD4+CD8-CD45RO+ cells for memory CD4+ T cells. Clones were read by immunoSEQ multiplex PCR, and TCRdb kept only the in-frame ones, dropping some. The sample records approximately 61,000 clones, about 78% being singletons. The data originate from a study of memory CD4+ T cells and cytomegalovirus serostatus. The CDR3 has 14 residues. Looked up from germline, CDR1 is SEHNR and CDR2 is FQNEAQ (reference sequence). Trimming removed 6 bases at V and 2 bases at J, with 10 bases between. This TCR was recovered from an adult in good health and CMV-seronegative. Some clones in this sample may be carry-over from other donors' samples. The sequenced sample consisted of memory CD4+ T cells from blood. The chain joins TRBV7-9 to TRBJ2-2, with a weak D call TRBD1 (6 bases). CDR3 amino acids: CASSETGNTGELFF. The CDR3 DNA reads as TGTGCCAGCAGTGAGACAGGAAACACCGGGGAGCTGTTTTTT.